A selection of T cell receptor beta chains follows, all from one sample in a study of yellow fever vaccine responses in identical twins. One entry per CDR3 protein results from TCRdb running MiXCR on the RT-PCR reads. Counted here are over a thousand distinct CDR3 sequences, roughly nine tenths occurring once; the ten biggest clones make up roughly 20%. Here the sequenced sample was T cells from blood (PBMCs), unsorted or a sorted subset (not recorded which), taken before or after yellow fever vaccination (not recorded which). The receptors stem from a female donor who received the yellow fever vaccine. CDR3s include the opening cysteine and the closing phenylalanine or tryptophan. The D gene is left open where the match is weak. Size tells how often a clone was seen (once, few, many) or the class of an expanded clone, and some rows leave it out.

CDR3: CASSESGGFKNIQYF
DNA: TGCGCCAGCAGTGAGTCGGGGGGTTTTAAAAACATTCAGTACTTC
V: TRBV10-1
size: .
J: TRBJ2-4
D: .

CDR3: CASSLGSASYNEQFF
DNA: TGTGCCAGCAGCTTAGGTTCTGCCTCCTACAATGAGCAGTTCTTC
V: TRBV11-1
size: .
J: TRBJ2-1
D: .

CDR3: CSPGQGYSPLHF
DNA: TGCAGTCCCGGACAGGGATATTCACCCCTCCACTTT
V: TRBV20-1
size: .
J: TRBJ1-6
D: TRBD1

CDR3: CASRPGLAGVTYNEQFF
DNA: TGTGCCAGCAGACCTGGACTAGCGGGAGTTACCTACAATGAGCAGTTCTTC
V: TRBV6-1
size: .
J: TRBJ2-1
D: TRBD2

CDR3: CASSFPGPAGNEQFF
DNA: TGTGCCAGCAGCTTTCCAGGACCGGCGGGCAATGAGCAGTTCTTC
V: TRBV11-1
size: .
J: TRBJ2-1
D: .

CDR3: CASSRGGAGTEAFF
DNA: TGCGCCAGCAGCCGAGGGGGAGCGGGCACTGAAGCTTTCTTT
V: TRBV10-1
size: once
J: TRBJ1-1
D: .

CDR3: CASSPTSGGDNEQFF
DNA: TGTGCCAGCAGTCCTACTAGCGGGGGGGATAATGAGCAGTTCTTC
V: TRBV6-1
size: .
J: TRBJ2-1
D: TRBD2

CDR3: CASGRQGAGNTIYF
DNA: TGTGCCAGCGGGCGGCAAGGAGCCGGAAACACCATATATTTT
V: TRBV6-1
size: once
J: TRBJ1-3
D: .

CDR3: CASRQPTNTGELFF
DNA: TGTGCCAGCAGACAGCCCACCAACACCGGGGAGCTGTTTTTT
V: TRBV27
size: .
J: TRBJ2-2
D: .

CDR3: CASSPTRAGKETQYF
DNA: TGTGCCAGCAGCCCCACTCGGGCAGGGAAAGAGACCCAGTACTTC
V: TRBV7-3
size: .
J: TRBJ2-5
D: .

CDR3: CASSPGTGADQPQHF
DNA: TGTGCCAGCAGCCCAGGAACAGGGGCGGATCAGCCCCAGCATTTT
V: TRBV11-3
size: few
J: TRBJ1-5
D: TRBD1

CDR3: CASLSQGSYGYTF
DNA: TGTGCCTCCCTAAGCCAGGGTTCCTATGGCTACACCTTC
V: TRBV12-3/TRBV12-4
size: .
J: TRBJ1-2
D: .

CDR3: CASRQLAGGPRAYNEQFF
DNA: TGTGCCAGCAGGCAGCTAGCGGGGGGGCCCCGGGCCTACAATGAGCAGTTCTTC
V: TRBV6-1
size: .
J: TRBJ2-1
D: TRBD2

CDR3: CASSKDSNQPQHF
DNA: TGTGCCAGCAGTAAAGACAGCAATCAGCCCCAGCATTTT
V: TRBV7-9
size: .
J: TRBJ1-5
D: .

CDR3: CAWSVRAGNTIYF
DNA: TGTGCCTGGAGTGTAAGGGCAGGAAACACCATATATTTT
V: TRBV30
size: .
J: TRBJ1-3
D: .

CDR3: CASSQEDRGFYEQYF
DNA: TGCGCCAGCAGCCAAGAAGACAGGGGTTTCTACGAGCAGTACTTC
V: TRBV4-1
size: .
J: TRBJ2-7
D: TRBD1

CDR3: CASTRTHLDGQPQHF
DNA: TGCGCCAGCACCAGAACACACCTGGACGGTCAGCCCCAGCATTTT
V: TRBV23-1
size: .
J: TRBJ1-5
D: .

CDR3: CSVAQYEQYF
DNA: TGCAGCGTTGCCCAGTACGAGCAGTACTTC
V: TRBV29-1
size: .
J: TRBJ2-7
D: .

CDR3: CASIRQGGTEAFF
DNA: TGTGCCAGCATAAGACAGGGAGGTACTGAAGCTTTCTTT
V: TRBV2
size: .
J: TRBJ1-1
D: TRBD1

CDR3: CSARGVADTQYF
DNA: TGCAGTGCTAGAGGAGTTGCAGATACGCAGTATTTT
V: TRBV20-1
size: .
J: TRBJ2-3
D: .

CDR3: CASSRHGGPGELFF
DNA: TGTGCCAGCAGCAGACACGGGGGACCCGGGGAGCTGTTTTTT
V: TRBV27
size: .
J: TRBJ2-2
D: .

CDR3: CASSLEGLDLEPQHF
DNA: TGCGCCAGCAGCTTGGAGGGCCTCGATCTAGAGCCCCAGCATTTT
V: TRBV5-1
size: .
J: TRBJ1-5
D: .

CDR3: CASSLLGRRPEETQYF
DNA: TGTGCCAGCAGCTTATTGGGACGGAGGCCGGAAGAGACCCAGTACTTC
V: TRBV7-9
size: .
J: TRBJ2-5
D: .

CDR3: CASSLSYRETQYF
DNA: TGTGCCAGCAGCCTTTCGTATCGGGAGACCCAGTACTTC
V: TRBV11-2
size: .
J: TRBJ2-5
D: .

CDR3: CASRHRGLTVGYTF
DNA: TGTGCCAGCAGGCACAGGGGGCTCACCGTTGGCTACACCTTC
V: TRBV12-3/TRBV12-4
size: .
J: TRBJ1-2
D: TRBD1

CDR3: CASSLGKYNEQFF
DNA: TGTGCCAGCAGTTTAGGCAAGTACAATGAGCAGTTCTTC
V: TRBV12-3/TRBV12-4
size: .
J: TRBJ2-1
D: .